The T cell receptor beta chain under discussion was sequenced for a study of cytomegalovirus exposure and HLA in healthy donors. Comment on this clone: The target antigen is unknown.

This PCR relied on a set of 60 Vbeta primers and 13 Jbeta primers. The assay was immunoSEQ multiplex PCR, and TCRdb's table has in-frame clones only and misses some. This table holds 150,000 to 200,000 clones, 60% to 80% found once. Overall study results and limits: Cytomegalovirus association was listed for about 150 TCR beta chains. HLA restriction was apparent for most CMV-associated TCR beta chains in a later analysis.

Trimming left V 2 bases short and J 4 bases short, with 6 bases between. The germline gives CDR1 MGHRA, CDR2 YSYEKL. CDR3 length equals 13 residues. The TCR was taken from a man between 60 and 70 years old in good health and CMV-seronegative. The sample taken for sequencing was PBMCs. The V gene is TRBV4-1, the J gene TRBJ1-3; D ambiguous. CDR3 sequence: CASSQSTGNTIYF. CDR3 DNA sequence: TGCGCCAGCAGCCAATCTACCGGAAACACCATATATTTT.